The clone carrying this TCR beta chain was detected a few times. V was cut by 5 bases and J by 2 bases, with 13 bases left in between. The CDR3 has 15 amino acids. Germline V gene sequence: CDR1 SGHTA, CDR2 FQGNSA. TCRdb redid the calling of the 5' RACE reads with MiXCR, one entry per CDR3 protein. The sample carries around 430,000 distinct CDR3 sequences, roughly 15% recorded once. This entry belongs to a study of T-cell memory formation after mild COVID-19. The clonotype originates from a man aged 18 to 29 who had mild COVID-19 (a few samples of this study predate the infection). Cell type and time point are not known. The sequenced material came from PBMCs or a T cell subset sorted from them (not recorded which). The chain uses TRBV7-2 and TRBJ1-3; TRBD1 might be the D (5 bases). The CDR3 reads CASSPGTATGNTIYF. CDR3 nucleotides: TGTGCCAGCAGCCCCGGGACGGCCACTGGAAACACCATATATTTT.